The clone carrying this T cell receptor beta chain has a handful of counts. The antigen is undetermined. TCRdb recomputed calls from the 5' RACE reads with MiXCR, one row per CDR3 protein. The sample holds about 110,000 distinct CDR3 sequences, around 11% seen once. The data originate from a study of T-cell memory formation after mild COVID-19. Whole-study results and caveats: CD4+ contracting clones were found mainly in CM and EM, and CD8+ ones in EMRA.

This CDR3 is built from 14 residues. Trimming shortened V by 5 bases and J by 4 bases, and 13 bases separated the two germline ends. Per germline, CDR1 LNHNV and CDR2 YYDKDF (reference sequence). The V gene is TRBV15, the J gene TRBJ2-3; D is undetermined. The TCR was taken from an adult woman who had mild COVID-19 (a few samples of this study predate the infection). Cell type and time point are not known. Source material: PBMCs or a T cell subset sorted from them (not recorded which). The CDR3 loop is CATSQTAFPDTQYF. The CDR3 nucleotides are TGTGCCACCAGCCAGACCGCGTTCCCAGATACGCAGTATTTT.